These 9 T cell receptor beta chains came from one sample sequenced in a study of cytomegalovirus exposure and HLA in healthy donors. Researchers ran the PCR with 60 Vbeta and 13 Jbeta primers. The data were produced by immunoSEQ multiplex PCR, yet TCRdb's version contains in-frame clones alone and is incomplete. The sample yields 100,000 to 150,000 clones, about 68% seen once. Input material: PBMCs. These receptors all come from a man aged 40-50 years in good health and CMV-seropositive.

On this clone: The sample carries other DNA sequences with the same CDR3. The genes are TRBV2 and TRBJ2-1; 13 bases align to TRBD2. This CDR3 is 17 amino acids long. The V and J ends lost 5 bases and 4 bases, in that order; junction bases with no gene match: 8. In germline, CDR1 is SNHLY, CDR2 FYNNEI. The CDR3 nucleotides are TGTGCCAGCAGTTACTCCGGACTAGCGGGAGTGTACAATGAGCAGTTCTTC. This gives the protein CASSYSGLAGVYNEQFF.

The V and J genes are TRBV4-1 and TRBJ2-7; 10 bases fit TRBD2. There are 15 residues in the CDR3. V lost 2 bases to trimming and J lost 3 bases; unmatched junction nucleotides: 4. Germline V gene lookup returns CDR1 MGHRA and CDR2 YSYEKL. The CDR3 is CASSQQTSGFYEQYF. As DNA, the CDR3 is TGCGCCAGCAGCCAACAGACTAGCGGGTTCTACGAGCAGTACTTC.

The CDR3 DNA reads as TGTGCCAGCAGTGAAGCGGGACATCAAGCTGAAGCTTTCTTT. This codes for CASSEAGHQAEAFF. The chain joins TRBV2 to TRBJ1-1, with D tentatively TRBD1 (6 bases). Germline V gene lookup returns CDR1 SNHLY and CDR2 FYNNEI. CDR3 length: 14 residues. Trimming removed 0 bases from V and 6 bases from J, with 11 bases in between.

This clone showed up just a few times. This chain links TRBV19 with TRBJ2-4; TRBD1 is a possible D gene (5 bases). Germline CDR1 is LNHDA and CDR2 is SQIVND (reference sequence). The CDR3 is 17 amino acids. Trimming took 5 bases from V and 0 from J, leaving 17 bases between them. CDR3: CASSDRQLALAKNIQYF. CDR3 coding DNA: TGTGCCAGTAGTGACCGACAGTTAGCACTAGCCAAAAACATTCAGTACTTC.

The chain combines TRBV13 with TRBJ2-7; no clear D gene. Trimming took off 4 bases at V and 2 bases at J, with 6 bases between the two ends. Germline loops: CDR1 PRHDT, CDR2 FYEKMQ (reference sequence). This CDR3 spans 12 amino acids. The chain's CDR3 is CASSYSTYEQYF. For the CDR3, the DNA is TGTGCCAGCAGCTACTCCACCTACGAGCAGTACTTC.

This clone came up once. The chain couples TRBV19 to TRBJ1-3; TRBD1 agrees at 12 bases. This CDR3 comprises 16 residues. Germline V gene lookup returns CDR1 LNHDA and CDR2 SQIVND (reference sequence). The junction had 8 bases not matched to a gene; V was cut back by 7 bases and J by 4 bases. The CDR3 bases are TGTGCCAGTAATTCGGCGGGACAGGGGGCCGGAAACACCATATATTTT. Translated: CASNSAGQGAGNTIYF.

In its sample, this clone was seen a few times. V is TRBV11-3 and J is TRBJ2-7; 9 bases match TRBD1. The CDR3 contains 16 residues. The junction had 17 bases not matched to a gene; V was cut back by 7 bases and J by 7 bases. Germline V gene lookup returns CDR1 SGHNT and CDR2 YENEEA. The chain's CDR3 is CASIRLGQGLVGEQYF. The CDR3 DNA is TGTGCCAGCATCCGATTGGGACAGGGCTTGGTGGGGGAGCAGTACTTC.

Here the CDR3 reads CASSTGFTPLHF. DNA for the CDR3: TGTGCCAGCAGTACTGGTTTTACACCCCTCCACTTT. V gene TRBV27 combines with J gene TRBJ1-6; D unclear. Trimming removed 5 bases at V and 11 bases at J, with 10 bases between. Germline CDR1 and CDR2: MNHEY and SMNVEV (reference sequence). This CDR3 has 12 residues.

The J gene is TRBJ2-1, the V gene TRBV7-9, with D hard to call. This CDR3 is built from 11 residues. Trimming pared 3 bases from V and 7 bases from J, leaving 4 bases between. The germline CDR1 and CDR2 sequences are SEHNR and FQNEAQ (reference sequence). DNA for the CDR3: TGTGCCAGCAGCTTGCTAAATGAGCAGTTCTTC. It codes for CASSLLNEQFF.